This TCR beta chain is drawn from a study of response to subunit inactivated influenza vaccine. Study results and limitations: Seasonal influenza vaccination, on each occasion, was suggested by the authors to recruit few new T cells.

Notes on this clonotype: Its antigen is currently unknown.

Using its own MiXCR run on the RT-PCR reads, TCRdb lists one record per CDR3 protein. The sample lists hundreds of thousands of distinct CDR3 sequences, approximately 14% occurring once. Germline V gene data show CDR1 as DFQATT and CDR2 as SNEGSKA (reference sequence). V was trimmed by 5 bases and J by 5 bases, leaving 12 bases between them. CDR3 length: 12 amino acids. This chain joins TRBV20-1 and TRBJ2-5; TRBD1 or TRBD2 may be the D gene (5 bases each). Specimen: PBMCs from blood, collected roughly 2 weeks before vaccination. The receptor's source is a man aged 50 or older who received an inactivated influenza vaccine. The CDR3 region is CSAGGVMETQYF. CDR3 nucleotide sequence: TGCAGTGCTGGGGGAGTTATGGAGACCCAGTACTTC.